This T cell receptor beta chain was sequenced for a study of cytomegalovirus exposure and HLA in healthy donors. Germline CDR1 and CDR2: SGHVS and FQNEAQ. The CDR3 has 13 amino acids. Primers included in the PCR were 60 Vbeta and 13 Jbeta primers. Here immunoSEQ multiplex PCR was the method, and the copy in TCRdb shows in-frame clones only, minus some. The top ten hold 1.4% of the sample, which has about 150,000 clones, around 80% seen once. The chain uses TRBV7-8 and TRBJ2-5; possible D gene TRBD1, 6 bases. The DNA end is a closer match to TRBJ2-7, so the J assignment may be wrong. The material sequenced was PBMCs. This sequence was found in a woman aged 25-40 years in good health and CMV-seropositive. The CDR3 here is CASSPTGSYEQYF. CDR3 in DNA: TGTGCCAGCAGCCCGACAGGTTCCTACGAGCAGTACTTC.